The T cell receptor (beta chain) described here comes from a study of cytomegalovirus exposure and HLA in healthy donors. Broader study findings: The authors assumed roughly uniform sequencing depth across donors for presence/absence analyses. Rarity characterized most TCR sequences, yet some public TCRs appeared in many donors.

Both 60 Vbeta primers and 13 Jbeta primers went into the PCR. Some clones are missing from TCRdb's copy, which holds only in-frame ones; the method was immunoSEQ multiplex PCR. The sample holds around 150,000 clones; 80% are singletons and the top ten take 2.2%. Concerning this clone itself: Its specificity is not known. The sample contains more than one DNA sequence encoding this CDR3.

At collection, donors were nominally healthy, but unrecorded immune exposures were probable. Sequenced sample: PBMCs. The sequence came from a man aged 25-45 years in good health and CMV-seronegative.

The CDR3, as DNA: TGCGCCAGCAGCTTGGGGGACAGCTCCTACGAGCAGTACTTC. Translated: CASSLGDSSYEQYF. The V and J genes are TRBV5-1 and TRBJ2-7; 7 positions agree with TRBD1. V lost 0 bases and J lost 0; bases outside the gene matches: 0. This CDR3 has 14 amino acids. The germline V gene has CDR1 SGHRS and CDR2 YFSETQ.